This T cell receptor (beta chain) stems from a study of blood T cell repertoires in COVID-19. In the study overall: T cells, B-cell-depleted T cells, or PBMCs supplied cDNA or gDNA.

This clone was picked up a small number of times. This CDR3 is built from 17 residues. The germline gives CDR1 MGHRA, CDR2 YSYEKL. The ends were cut back, 1 base at V and 1 base at J, with 13 bases in the middle. Produced via immunoSEQ multiplex PCR; TCRdb's table is partial and in-frame only. The data contain 150,000 or so clones, approximately 80% of them seen just once; the ten biggest clones take up about an eighth. The origin of this receptor is a man in his sixties with active or convalescent COVID-19. The J gene is TRBJ2-2, the V gene TRBV4-1, with a possible D match to TRBD1 (6 bases). The sequenced sample was peripheral blood. The CDR3 region is CASSQVGTGRNTGELFF. In DNA form, the CDR3 reads TGCGCCAGCAGCCAAGTAGGAACAGGGCGGAACACCGGGGAGCTGTTTTTT.